The rows below give T cell receptor beta chains drawn from one sample of a study of blood T cells in healthy people across ages. TCRdb recomputed calls from the 5' RACE reads with MiXCR, one row per CDR3 protein. The sample contains about 1.8 million distinct CDR3 sequences, roughly 52% of which appear only once. Specimen: blood. The receptors originated from a woman aged 40 to 50 in good health. CDR3s include the opening cysteine and the closing phenylalanine or tryptophan. A D gene is named only where the DNA matches it firmly. Not all rows give a size; the values are once, few, many and, for expanded clones, a class.

few	TRBV12-3/TRBV12-4	TRBJ2-3	TRBD1	TGTGCCAGCAGTCTGGACAGGGAAGATACGCAGTATTTT	CASSLDREDTQYF
-	TRBV10-3	TRBJ2-3	-	TGTGCCATCAGTGTAGCCAGCCTGTCGACAGATACGCAGTATTTT	CAISVASLSTDTQYF
few	TRBV5-1	TRBJ2-5	TRBD2	TGCGCCAGCAGCTTGCAGCCCGGGGGGGAGACCCAGTACTTC	CASSLQPGGETQYF
-	TRBV29-1	TRBJ2-7	-	TGCAGCGTTTTTCTCCAGGGGAGCCACGAGCAGTACTTC	CSVFLQGSHEQYF
many	TRBV4-2	TRBJ2-5	-	TGTGCCAGCAGCCCTACTGGGGGTCCCGAGACCCAGTACTTC	CASSPTGGPETQYF
-	TRBV4-3	TRBJ2-5	-	TGCGCCAGCAGCCAGGCACCGGGACCACGGTTCGAGACCCAGTACTTC	CASSQAPGPRFETQYF
-	TRBV20-1	TRBJ2-1	-	TGCAGTGCTAATCGGGGTTCCCATTACAATGAGCAGTTCTTC	CSANRGSHYNEQFF
-	TRBV12-3/TRBV12-4	TRBJ1-2	-	TGTGCCAGCAGTTCCGGGAGCGGGCACTATGGCGACACCTTC	CASSSGSGHYGDTF
once	TRBV5-1	TRBJ2-1	-	TGCGCCAGCAGTTGGACTGGCCAGACCTACAATGAGCAGTTCTTC	CASSWTGQTYNEQFF
-	TRBV5-1	TRBJ2-5	TRBD1	TGCGCCAGCAGCCTACGCCCCTTGGGACAGGGTAGGCGGGAGACCCAGTACTTC	CASSLRPLGQGRRETQYF
-	TRBV6-1	TRBJ1-6	-	TGTGCCAGCAGTGGTCAAGTTGGGTCGGATTCACCCCTCCACTTT	CASSGQVGSDSPLHF
-	TRBV7-9	TRBJ1-4	TRBD1	TGTGCCAGCAGCCCTGGACAGGGGGCGGCCGTTAATGAAAAACTGTTTTTT	CASSPGQGAAVNEKLFF
-	TRBV6-1	TRBJ2-1	-	TGTGCCAGCAGTCTATCTAGGTATGAGCAGTTCTTC	CASSLSRYEQFF
-	TRBV4-2	TRBJ2-7	-	TGTGCCAGCAGCCAAGATACCTCCTTCTACGAGCAGTACTTC	CASSQDTSFYEQYF
few	TRBV12-3/TRBV12-4	TRBJ2-7	TRBD2	TGTGCCAGCAGCTCCCACGGCAGCGGGGGAACCTACGAGCAGTACTTC	CASSSHGSGGTYEQYF
-	TRBV7-9	TRBJ1-1	-	TGTGCCAGCAGCTTCGAGACAAAGAACACTGAAGCTTTCTTT	CASSFETKNTEAFF
-	TRBV6-6	TRBJ2-7	-	TGTGCCAGCAGGCGTCGTAGTGACGGCGAGCAGTACTTC	CASRRRSDGEQYF
-	TRBV24-1	TRBJ2-3	TRBD2	TGTGCCACCAGTGATACAACGGGGGGGTCAGATACGCAGTATTTT	CATSDTTGGSDTQYF
-	TRBV20-1	TRBJ2-4	-	TGCAGTGCTAGTACGAACAGGCTAAACATTCAGTACTTC	CSASTNRLNIQYF
-	TRBV20-1	TRBJ1-5	-	TGCAGTGCTCGCTCGGGTAGACAGCCCCAGCATTTT	CSARSGRQPQHF
-	TRBV28	TRBJ2-6	-	TGTGCCAGCAGGAAAACAGGGACTGGGGCCAGCGTCCTGACTTTC	CASRKTGTGASVLTF
-	TRBV25-1	TRBJ2-3	-	TGTGCCAGCAGTGATGGGGTTAAGTATACAGATACGCAGTATTTT	CASSDGVKYTDTQYF
few	TRBV6-2/TRBV6-3	TRBJ1-2	-	TGTGCCAGCAATTTCGGAAGGCGTGGCTACACCTTC	CASNFGRRGYTF
once	TRBV9	TRBJ2-1	TRBD2	TGTGCCAGCAGTGGCACGGGGGGGCGGAACAATGAGCAGTTCTTC	CASSGTGGRNNEQFF
-	TRBV7-2	TRBJ2-4	TRBD2	TGTGCCAGCAGCTTCCTATCCGGGACTAGCGGGGGCGTAGCCAAAAACATTCAGTACTTC	CASSFLSGTSGGVAKNIQYF
-	TRBV6-5	TRBJ1-2	-	TGTGCCAGCAGTTACCGCCCCGTGAGCACCAACTATGGCTACACCTTC	CASSYRPVSTNYGYTF
-	TRBV6-6	TRBJ1-6	-	TGTGCCAGCATTAAGGTCGCCTCCTATAATTCACCCCTCCACTTT	CASIKVASYNSPLHF
once	TRBV6-5	TRBJ2-7	TRBD1	TGTGCCAGCACCCCCGGGACAGGGGTCTACGAGCAGTACTTC	CASTPGTGVYEQYF
-	TRBV29-1	TRBJ2-5	TRBD2	TGCAGCGCCCCAAGACGGGGGGATGAGCAGTACTTC	CSAPRRGDEQYF
few	TRBV29-1	TRBJ2-5	TRBD1	TGCAGCGTTGAGGGTGGACAGGGAGGGACCCAGTACTTC	CSVEGGQGGTQYF
-	TRBV5-4	TRBJ2-3	TRBD2	TGTGCCAGCAGCTTAGGAGCCCTAGCGGGCGGGAGTACGCAGTATTTT	CASSLGALAGGSTQYF
once	TRBV20-1	TRBJ2-1	TRBD2	TGCAGTGTTCCCCCGGGACTAGCGGGGGGGAACTCCTACAATGAGCAGTTCTTC	CSVPPGLAGGNSYNEQFF
once	TRBV7-9	TRBJ2-7	TRBD2	TGTGCCAGCAGTGAAACGACTAGCGGGGGGGCGTATGAGCAGTACTTC	CASSETTSGGAYEQYF
-	TRBV6-2/TRBV6-3	TRBJ2-3	-	TGTGCCAGCAGCTTGAAAAACGACAGGGAGGACACAGATACGCAGTATTTT	CASSLKNDREDTDTQYF
-	TRBV20-1	TRBJ2-7	-	TGCAGTGCTAGGTACCTAACCCCGGGAGATCAGTACTTC	CSARYLTPGDQYF
-	TRBV27	TRBJ2-7	-	TGTGCCAGCAGTCCAACCGGGCCGCGATACGAGCAGTACTTC	CASSPTGPRYEQYF
-	TRBV10-3	TRBJ1-2	TRBD1	TGTGCCATCAGTGAGGACAGGGTCCATGGCTACACCTTC	CAISEDRVHGYTF
-	TRBV12-3/TRBV12-4	TRBJ2-3	-	TGTGCCAGCAGTTTGGATGGGGGGCTCGCAGATACGCAGTATTTT	CASSLDGGLADTQYF
-	TRBV5-6	TRBJ1-3	-	TGTGCCAGCAGCTTACTGACTCGTTCTGGAAACACCGTATATTTT	CASSLLTRSGNTVYF
-	TRBV6-2/TRBV6-3	TRBJ2-7	TRBD1	TGTGCCAGCAGTTACCCGACAGGGGCCTCCTACGAGCAGTACTTC	CASSYPTGASYEQYF
few	TRBV12-3/TRBV12-4	TRBJ2-5	TRBD1	TGTGCCAGCAGTTACGGGACAGGACAACAAGAGACCCAGTACTTC	CASSYGTGQQETQYF
-	TRBV20-1	TRBJ2-1	TRBD2	TGCAGTGCTAACTCAGAGGGGCGGGGGTTTTACAATGAGCAGTTCTTC	CSANSEGRGFYNEQFF